A selection of T cell receptor beta chains follows, all from one sample in a study of blood T cell repertoires in COVID-19. This table comes from immunoSEQ multiplex PCR, and its TCRdb copy is limited to in-frame clones, with some not included. Among about 170,000 clones, roughly 90% were seen once, and the ten largest hold 4.5% to 5%. The sample comprised peripheral blood. The receptors were sampled from a young man with COVID-19, enrolled during active disease. Both conserved end residues are part of each CDR3. Fields, in order: clone size, V gene, D gene, J gene, CDR3 DNA, CDR3 protein. The D gene is left open where the match is weak. Only part of the rows carry a size: once, few, many, or a class if the clone is expanded.

size: NA; V: TRBV10-3; D: NA; J: TRBJ2-7; DNA: TGTGCCATCAGTGAGGTGGGCAGGGGGGTTTACGAGCAGTACTTC; CDR3: CAISEVGRGVYEQYF
size: once; V: TRBV28; D: NA; J: TRBJ2-1; DNA: TGTGCCAGCAGGCTCGACTGGGTCAATGAGCAGTTCTTC; CDR3: CASRLDWVNEQFF
size: NA; V: TRBV13; D: NA; J: TRBJ2-2; DNA: TGTGCCAGCAGCTTAGGACAGAACACCGGGGAGCTGTTTTTT; CDR3: CASSLGQNTGELFF
size: NA; V: TRBV4-3; D: NA; J: TRBJ2-3; DNA: TGCGCCAGCAGCCAAGATGTTGTGGCGGAGAGCACAGATACGCAGTATTTT; CDR3: CASSQDVVAESTDTQYF
size: once; V: TRBV9; D: TRBD1; J: TRBJ1-2; DNA: TGTGCCAGCAGCGACCGGGACAGAACTGGCTACACCTTC; CDR3: CASSDRDRTGYTF
size: NA; V: TRBV9; D: TRBD2; J: TRBJ2-5; DNA: TGTGCCAGCAGCGTAGGGGCCGCGGGAGTCATATTAGAGACCCAGTACTTC; CDR3: CASSVGAAGVILETQYF
size: NA; V: TRBV4-3; D: NA; J: TRBJ2-4; DNA: TGCGCCAGCAGCCAAGATAGGGCAGGGGACATTCAGTACTTC; CDR3: CASSQDRAGDIQYF
size: NA; V: TRBV24-1; D: NA; J: TRBJ2-1; DNA: TGTGCCACCAGTGCCACGACTGCTAGCTCCTACAATGAGCAGTTCTTC; CDR3: CATSATTASSYNEQFF
size: NA; V: TRBV12-3/TRBV12-4; D: NA; J: TRBJ2-3; DNA: TGTGCCAGCAGGCCAGATACAGATACGCAGTATTTT; CDR3: CASRPDTDTQYF
size: NA; V: TRBV27; D: NA; J: TRBJ1-6; DNA: TGTGCCAGCAGTTACGGGAAAAACTACTCACCCCTCCACTTT; CDR3: CASSYGKNYSPLHF
size: NA; V: TRBV21-1; D: NA; J: TRBJ2-7; DNA: TGTGCCAGCAGCAAAATTGGGGACAGGGACACCTACGAGCAGTACTTC; CDR3: CASSKIGDRDTYEQYF
size: NA; V: TRBV5-1; D: TRBD1; J: TRBJ2-2; DNA: TGCGCCAGCAGCTTGGCGTCCCGGACAGGAGGCGGGGAGCTGTTTTTT; CDR3: CASSLASRTGGGELFF
size: NA; V: TRBV6-5; D: NA; J: TRBJ2-7; DNA: TGTGCCAGCAGCGCGCGTACTAGCCGGAACGAGCAGTACTTC; CDR3: CASSARTSRNEQYF
size: NA; V: TRBV10-3; D: NA; J: TRBJ1-2; DNA: TGTGCCATCAGTGAGGCCACTGAGGGTAGGGACTATGGCTACACCTTC; CDR3: CAISEATEGRDYGYTF
size: NA; V: TRBV5-1; D: TRBD1; J: TRBJ2-4; DNA: TGCGCCAGCAGCCCCCGGGACAGCAAAAACATTCAGTACTTC; CDR3: CASSPRDSKNIQYF
size: NA; V: TRBV4-1; D: NA; J: TRBJ1-5; DNA: TGCGCCAGCAGCCACAACGACATTAGCAATCAGCCCCAGCATTTT; CDR3: CASSHNDISNQPQHF
size: few; V: TRBV7-9; D: NA; J: TRBJ2-2; DNA: TGTGCCACCCCCCACTTCCCCAACACCGGGGAGCTGTTTTTT; CDR3: CATPHFPNTGELFF
size: NA; V: TRBV27; D: NA; J: TRBJ1-2; DNA: TGTGCCAGCAGTCCGAACAGGGCCGCTAACTATGGCTACACCTTC; CDR3: CASSPNRAANYGYTF
size: once; V: TRBV6-1; D: NA; J: TRBJ2-1; DNA: TGTGCCAGCAGTGAACGGCTTAGCGAGCAGTTCTTC; CDR3: CASSERLSEQFF
size: NA; V: TRBV5-6; D: NA; J: TRBJ2-3; DNA: TGTGCCAGCAGAAGGGGTACAGATACGCAGTATTTT; CDR3: CASRRGTDTQYF
size: NA; V: TRBV4-3; D: NA; J: TRBJ2-3; DNA: TGCGCCAGCAGTACCACGGGAACAGGGGATACGCAGTATTTT; CDR3: CASSTTGTGDTQYF
size: NA; V: TRBV4-1; D: NA; J: TRBJ1-6; DNA: TGCGCCAGCAGCCAAGTTGGGGGGAATTCACCCCTCCACTTT; CDR3: CASSQVGGNSPLHF
size: NA; V: TRBV2; D: NA; J: TRBJ2-6; DNA: TGTGCCAGCAATAGGGGTACTGGGGCCAACGTCCTGACTTTC; CDR3: CASNRGTGANVLTF
size: NA; V: TRBV5-8; D: NA; J: TRBJ2-2; DNA: TGTGCCAGCAGCAATCTGCCCGGGACAGAGCTGTTTTTT; CDR3: CASSNLPGTELFF
size: NA; V: TRBV27; D: TRBD1; J: TRBJ2-5; DNA: TGTGCCAGCAGTCCCGGACAGGGGGCAGTGCGGACGATACTCCAAGAGACCCAGTACTTC; CDR3: CASSPGQGAVRTILQETQYF